One and the same sample provided the 29 T cell receptor beta chains below, sequenced in a study of tissue T cells after allogeneic stem cell transplantation. Clones were read by immunoSEQ multiplex PCR, and TCRdb kept only the in-frame ones, dropping some. The sample shows tens of thousands of clones, less than 75% of them seen only once. The source material was sorted cells pooled from one or two spleens. These receptors all stem from a pool of C57BL/6 mice in good health.

The sample holds one count of this clone. Genes and germline come from the mouse. CDR3 in amino acids: CASSDEGQGPGNTLYF. The CDR3 DNA, read in part, is TGTGCCAGCAGTGATGAGGGACAGGGGCCTGGAAATACGCTCTAT. The J gene is TRBJ1-3, the V gene TRBV13-1; 10 nucleotides line up with TRBD1. The CDR3 end falls 1 residue outside the read, so it is completed with the germline J gene. The V gene's germline CDR1 is NSHNY and CDR2 SYGAGN. CDR3 length: 16 residues. V trimming: 0 bases; J trimming: 2 bases; junction bases outside the gene matches: 2.

As to this clone: Gene and germline names: mouse. The sequenced fragment ends 1 residue before the CDR3 boundary, so the rest is inferred from the germline J gene. The V call is TRBV13-1, the J call TRBJ1-1, with D unclear. Germline CDR1 and CDR2: NSHNY and SYGAGN. CDR3 size: 11 residues. V was shortened by 1 base and J by 8 bases, with 6 bases between the two germline ends. CDR3 DNA (partial): TGTGCCAGCAGTGATCAGACTGAAGTCTTC. It encodes CASSDQTEVF. The whole CDR3 reads CASSDQTEVFF.

Concerning this clone: The gene symbols are mouse symbols. The CDR3 extends 1 residue past the end of the read, so its final part is completed from the germline J gene. The chain carries TRBV12-1 and TRBJ1-3, with D unclear. Germline CDR1 and CDR2: SGHSN and HYEKVE. The CDR3 extends over 14 amino acids. V gave up 0 bases and J gave up 0 bases, with 5 bases separating them. The sequenced CDR3 bases are TGTGCCAGCTCTCTCCACAGTTCTGGAAATACGCTCTAT. It is translated as CASSLHSSGNTLY. The full CDR3 is CASSLHSSGNTLYF.

Note on this clone: The gene names here belong to mouse. The read comes to an end 1 residue before the CDR3 does, leaving the germline J gene to fill in the end. The identical CDR3 is also encoded by other nucleotide sequences in the sample. The chain has TRBV2 and TRBJ1-3, with no clear D. Trimming took off 0 bases at V and 0 bases at J, with 3 bases between the two ends. The V gene's germline CDR1 is LGHNA and CDR2 YSYQKL. The CDR3 spans 14 residues. The CDR3 is CASSQDSSGNTLYF. The sequenced part of the CDR3 DNA is TGTGCCAGCAGCCAAGACAGTTCTGGAAATACGCTCTAT.

About this clone: Here the gene names and germline are mouse. The CDR3 end falls 1 residue outside the read, so it is completed with the germline J gene. The sample carries other DNA sequences with the same CDR3. J is TRBJ2-1 and V is TRBV1, with D tentatively TRBD2 (5 bases). Germline CDR1 NSQYPW, CDR2 LRSPGD (reference sequence). The length of the CDR3 is 16 residues. V lost 0 bases and J lost 1, with 10 bases in between. The CDR3 region is CTCSADLGANYAEQFF. The sequenced part of the CDR3 DNA is TGCACCTGCAGTGCAGATCTGGGTGCAAACTATGCTGAGCAGTTC.

Only one count was recorded for this clone. All gene names here are mouse names. From the germline J gene comes the end of the CDR3, since the read stops 1 residue before it. The chain links TRBV31 to TRBJ2-2; 9 nucleotides line up with TRBD2. CDR1 GKSSPN and CDR2 SITVG come from the germline V gene. Unmatched junction bases numbered 3, after V lost 0 bases and J lost 4 bases. The CDR3 contains 15 residues. Partial CDR3 DNA: TGTGCCTGGAGTCTAACTGGGGGGAGCACCGGGCAGCTCTAC. It codes for CAWSLTGGSTGQLY. The full CDR3 sequence reads CAWSLTGGSTGQLYF.

As for this clone: Gene and germline names: mouse. The CDR3 extends 1 residue past the end of the read, so its final part is completed from the germline J gene. The rearrangement uses TRBV31 and TRBJ2-7; TRBD2 aligns across 12 bases. V gave up 5 bases and J gave up 6 bases; unmatched junction bases: 2. The V gene's germline CDR1 is GKSSPN and CDR2 SITVG. CDR3 size: 12 residues. CDR3 bases read: TGTGCCTGGGGGACTGGGGGGATTGAACAGTAC. Protein sequence: CAWGTGGIEQY. The complete CDR3 reads CAWGTGGIEQYF.

In the case of this clone: Gene names are mouse gene names. Coverage ceases 1 residue before the CDR3 finishes, and the germline J gene fills in the end. This chain uses TRBV13-2 with TRBJ1-4; D call uncertain. In germline, CDR1 is NNHNN, CDR2 SYGAGS (reference sequence). This CDR3 has 16 amino acids. V was pared by 0 bases and J by 0 bases, with 9 bases between. The CDR3 loop reads CASGDARVISNERLFF. The DNA read from the CDR3 is TGTGCCAGCGGTGATGCCCGGGTTATTTCCAACGAAAGATTATTT.

This clone was counted a single time. The genes are named according to mouse. The CDR3 goes on 1 residue after the read ends, and that part is filled in from the germline J gene. The chain is built from TRBV13-1 and TRBJ2-4, with a tentative D call TRBD1 (5 bases). V lost 0 bases to trimming and J lost 6 bases, with 11 bases between them. Germline V gives CDR1 NSHNY, CDR2 SYGAGN. This CDR3 spans 14 amino acids. Incomplete CDR3 DNA: TGTGCCAGCAGTGATGCAGCAGGGTGGAACACCTTGTAC. This codes for CASSDAAGWNTLY. The complete CDR3 sequence is CASSDAAGWNTLYF.

As to this clone: Genes and germline are mouse. The read halts 1 residue ahead of the CDR3 end, with the missing end drawn from the germline J gene. The chain carries TRBV1 and TRBJ1-1, with TRBD1 matching 8 bases. In germline, CDR1 is NSQYPW, CDR2 LRSPGD (reference sequence). The CDR3 is 16 amino acids. The V segment lost 5 bases and the J segment 4 bases; nucleotides outside the gene matches: 12. The DNA read from the CDR3 is TGCACCTGCAGTCCCCAGGACAGGGATGATGGCACAGAAGTCTTC. It is translated as CTCSPQDRDDGTEVF. The CDR3 as a whole reads CTCSPQDRDDGTEVFF.

For this clone: The germline and genes are mouse ones. Read coverage stops 1 residue before the CDR3 terminus; the germline J gene supplies the remainder. This chain links TRBV13-1 with TRBJ2-7, with 9 bases identical to TRBD2. Germline V CDR1 and CDR2: NSHNY, SYGAGN. V lost 3 bases, J lost 0 bases, and 7 bases stayed unmatched. This CDR3 has 16 residues. Incomplete CDR3 DNA: TGTGCCAGCAGTGCCCACTGGGGGGCCAGCTCCTATGAACAGTAC. Amino acid sequence: CASSAHWGASSYEQY. The whole CDR3 region reads CASSAHWGASSYEQYF.

On this clone: Here the gene names and germline are mouse. Read data end 1 residue before the CDR3 end; the end is taken from the germline J gene. The chain links TRBV30 to TRBJ2-2, with 9 positions matching TRBD1. The J segment lost 1 base and the V segment lost 6 bases, leaving 3 bases of the junction unmatched. This CDR3 has 14 amino acids. Germline V gives CDR1 SQVVS, CDR2 ANEGSEA. Here the CDR3 reads CSSPDRGNTGQLYF. The CDR3 bases that were read are TGTAGTTCCCCGGACAGGGGAAACACCGGGCAGCTCTAC.

Notes on this clone: Mouse gene names apply. The observed sequence ends 1 residue before the CDR3 terminus, with the missing tail filled in from the germline J gene. V is TRBV16 and J is TRBJ2-1, with TRBD2 identical over 9 bases. V lost 0 bases to trimming and J lost 3 bases; unmatched junction nucleotides: 0. CDR1 is SGHSA and CDR2 is FRNQAP in the germline V gene. This CDR3 region has 15 residues. The covered CDR3 bases are TGTGCAAGCAGCTTAGACTGGGGGGGCTATGCTGAGCAGTTC. Its translation: CASSLDWGGYAEQF. From start to end, the CDR3 is CASSLDWGGYAEQFF.

This clone occurred a few times. Here the gene names and germline are mouse. The read falls 1 residue short of the CDR3 end, and the missing part is taken from the germline J gene. V gene TRBV12-1 combines with J gene TRBJ2-7; 9 nucleotides agree with TRBD2. V lost 1 base and J lost 0; bases outside the gene matches: 3. This CDR3 is 15 amino acids long. Germline V CDR1 and CDR2: SGHSN, HYEKVE. The part of the CDR3 DNA that was read is TGTGCCAGCTCTCTGGACTGGGGCAGCTCCTATGAACAGTAC. Translating gives CASSLDWGSSYEQY. The CDR3, in full, reads CASSLDWGSSYEQYF.

The table lists this clone with a few counts. The gene names given are mouse names. The read finishes 1 residue shy of the CDR3 end, and the germline J gene is used to complete it. This chain uses TRBV15 with TRBJ2-7, with 7 bases matching TRBD1. The germline CDR1 and CDR2 sequences are SGHND and FRSKSL. The CDR3 spans 13 residues. Trimming cost V 5 bases and J 7 bases; bases outside gene matches: 8. The part of the CDR3 DNA that was read is TGTGCCAGCAGTCGACAGGGTGCCGGGGAACAGTAC. Protein sequence: CASSRQGAGEQY. The whole CDR3 protein reads CASSRQGAGEQYF.

About this clone: Gene names refer to mouse genes. The read stops 1 residue short of the end of the CDR3; the missing end is completed from the germline J gene. The gene calls are TRBV16 and TRBJ1-1; TRBD1 matches at 11 bases. Germline lookup yields CDR1 SGHSA and CDR2 FRNQAP. V lost 8 bases to trimming and J lost 1 base; unmatched junction nucleotides: 6. The CDR3 runs to 15 residues. The sequenced part of the CDR3 DNA is TGTGCAAGCGGACAGGGGGCGCGGGGAAACACAGAAGTCTTC. Amino acid sequence: CASGQGARGNTEVF. The CDR3 reads in full as CASGQGARGNTEVFF.

To note about this clone: Germline and genes: mouse. Read sequence stops 1 residue before the CDR3 end, and the germline J gene provides the missing end. This chain connects TRBV3 to TRBJ2-7, with TRBD2 identical over 7 bases. The CDR3 runs to 13 residues. The V gene end was trimmed by 2 bases and the J gene end by 6 bases; junction bases not matched to a gene: 4. Germline CDR1 SNHLY, CDR2 FYNGKV (reference sequence). CDR3 DNA, as far as it was read: TGTGCCAGCAGCTTAATAACTGGGGTTGAACAGTAC. Amino acid sequence: CASSLITGVEQY. The full CDR3 sequence reads CASSLITGVEQYF.

Notes on this clone: Gene labels here are mouse ones. The missing CDR3 end, 1 residue past where the read stops, is filled in from the germline J gene. The rearrangement links TRBV19 to TRBJ2-7, with 8 bases matching TRBD2. This CDR3 contains 12 residues. Trimming at V came to 2 bases and at J to 9 bases, leaving 4 bases not matched to a gene. Germline CDR1 FNHDT, CDR2 SITEND (reference sequence). CDR3 DNA, as far as it was read: TGTGCCAGCAGTATCTGGGGGGAAGGACAGTAC. This sequence encodes CASSIWGEGQY. The whole CDR3 sequence reads CASSIWGEGQYF. Supplemented by reference TRBV19 and TRBJ2-7, the full variable domain reads GGIITQTPKFLIGQEGQKLTLKCQQNFNHDTMYWYRQDSGKGLRLIYYSITENDLQKGDLSEGYDASREKKSSFSLTVTSAQKNEMAVFLCASSIWGEGQYFGPGTRLTVL.

With respect to this clone: The genes are named according to mouse. CDR3 bases read: TGTGCCAGCAGGGACCGGGACTGGGGGTATGAACAGTAC. The encoded protein is CASRDRDWGYEQY. The CDR3, in full, reads CASRDRDWGYEQYF. The genes are TRBV13-1 and TRBJ2-7; 11 bases line up with TRBD2. The read terminates 1 residue ahead of where the CDR3 ends, so the germline J gene completes it. V was pared by 5 bases and J by 4 bases, with 5 bases of the junction left unmatched. Germline CDR1 NSHNY, CDR2 SYGAGN. The CDR3 totals 14 residues.

This clone was seen only once. Gene labels here are mouse ones. Read coverage stops 1 residue before the CDR3 terminus; the germline J gene supplies the remainder. This rearrangement joins TRBV13-3 to TRBJ1-2; possibly TRBD1 for D (6 bases). The CDR3 extends over 13 amino acids. Germline V gene sequence: CDR1 NNHDY, CDR2 SYVADS. Trimming took off 6 bases at V and 2 bases at J, with 11 bases between the two ends. The CDR3 spells CASTKGQNSDYTF. CDR3 DNA (partial): TGTGCCAGCACAAAAGGACAGAACTCCGACTACACC.

As regards this clone: The gene names given are mouse names. Read sequence stops 1 residue before the CDR3 end, and the germline J gene provides the missing end. This chain joins TRBV5 and TRBJ1-4, with TRBD1 identical over 8 bases. The V and J ends lost 3 bases and 3 bases, in that order; junction bases with no gene match: 6. CDR3 length equals 16 residues. Germline CDR1 is LGHNA and CDR2 is YNLKQL (reference sequence). The sequenced part of the CDR3 DNA is TGTGCCAGCAGCCACGGACAGGGCGGCCCCAACGAAAGATTATTT. This gives the protein CASSHGQGGPNERLF. In full, the CDR3 is CASSHGQGGPNERLFF.

Concerning this clone itself: The genes are named according to mouse. The read ends 1 residue early relative to the CDR3; the germline J gene fills the gap. The V and J genes are TRBV13-2 and TRBJ1-1, with 7 bases that match TRBD1. This CDR3 comprises 12 residues. V shed 3 bases, J shed 6 bases, and the junction held 2 bases outside the gene matches. CDR1 is NNHNN and CDR2 is SYGAGS in the germline V gene (reference sequence). CDR3 sequence: CASGAGTAEVFF. The CDR3 bases that were read are TGTGCCAGCGGTGCCGGGACAGCAGAAGTCTTC.

On this clone: Gene names are mouse gene names. The read falls 1 residue short of the CDR3 end, and the missing part is taken from the germline J gene. This chain links TRBV1 with TRBJ1-3, with a tentative D call TRBD1 (5 bases). The germline V and J ends were trimmed by 4 bases and 0 bases, with 7 bases remaining between them. Germline values: CDR1 NSQYPW, CDR2 LRSPGD (reference sequence). This CDR3 is built from 14 residues. The sequenced part of the CDR3 DNA is TGCACCTGCAGTGGGACACTTTCTGGAAATACGCTCTAT. Protein: CTCSGTLSGNTLY. The CDR3, in full, reads CTCSGTLSGNTLYF.

As for this clone: Genes here carry mouse names. The read ends 1 residue before the CDR3 terminus; that terminus is restored from the germline J gene. This rearrangement joins TRBV20 to TRBJ1-2, with D unresolved. Trimming left V 2 bases short and J 4 bases short, with 8 bases between. Per germline, CDR1 GFQATS and CDR2 STVNSAI. This CDR3 contains 12 residues. The sequenced part of the CDR3 DNA is TGTGGTGCTAGGCCAGGCGGCTCCGACTACACC. It is translated as CGARPGGSDYT. The entire CDR3 reads CGARPGGSDYTF.

A remark on this clone: The gene symbols are mouse symbols. The read is 1 residue too short to cover the CDR3 end, so that end is filled in from the germline J gene. The chain employs TRBV13-2 and TRBJ2-7; 7 positions match TRBD1. CDR3 length equals 13 residues. In germline, CDR1 is NNHNN, CDR2 SYGAGS (reference sequence). V was clipped by 3 bases and J by 3 bases; unmatched bases: 3. CDR3 sequence reads: CASGAGTDYEQYF. The covered CDR3 bases are TGTGCCAGCGGTGCCGGGACAGACTATGAACAGTAC.

Points on this clone: Gene names refer to mouse genes. The DNA ends 1 residue before the CDR3 does, and the rest of the CDR3 is filled in from the germline J gene. The chain joins TRBV13-2 to TRBJ2-7; D is possibly TRBD1 (5 bases). CDR1 NNHNN and CDR2 SYGAGS come from the germline V gene (reference sequence). This CDR3 is built from 13 residues. V dropped 0 bases and J dropped 7 bases, with 11 bases sitting between them. The covered CDR3 bases are TGTGCCAGCGGTGATGGGGTCTCAGGGGAACAGTAC. It yields the protein CASGDGVSGEQY. The whole CDR3 reads CASGDGVSGEQYF.

For this clone: The germline and genes are mouse ones. Read data end 1 residue before the CDR3 end; the end is taken from the germline J gene. The chain combines TRBV29 with TRBJ2-3, with 10 bases lining up with TRBD2. With V trimmed by 4 bases and J by 6 bases, 1 base remained unmatched. This CDR3 contains 13 residues. Germline CDR1 is MSHET and CDR2 is SYDVDS. This CDR3 reads CASSSGLGETLYF. The sequenced part of the CDR3 DNA is TGTGCTAGCAGTTCGGGACTGGGGGAAACGCTGTAT.

Of note for this clone: Gene names denote mouse genes. The observed sequence ends 1 residue before the CDR3 terminus, with the missing tail filled in from the germline J gene. The rearrangement joins TRBV19 to TRBJ2-4; maybe TRBD1 (6 bases). This CDR3 region has 13 residues. Germline V CDR1 and CDR2: FNHDT, SITEND (reference sequence). V was clipped by 4 bases and J by 0 bases, with 6 bases between them. CDR3 region: CASSGQSQNTLYF. The sequenced part of the CDR3 DNA is TGTGCCAGCAGTGGACAGAGTCAAAACACCTTGTAC.

For this clone: The germline and genes are mouse ones. Read coverage stops 1 residue before the CDR3 terminus; the germline J gene supplies the remainder. This sequence joins TRBV3 and TRBJ1-2, with D possibly TRBD1 on 6 matching bases. V was pared by 1 base and J by 4 bases, with 13 bases between. CDR3 length: 15 residues. Germline V gene sequence: CDR1 SNHLY, CDR2 FYNGKV (reference sequence). CDR3 DNA (partial): TGTGCCAGCAGCTTAGATACGGGGGCGGGCTCCGACTACACC. It yields the protein CASSLDTGAGSDYT. The CDR3 in full is CASSLDTGAGSDYTF.